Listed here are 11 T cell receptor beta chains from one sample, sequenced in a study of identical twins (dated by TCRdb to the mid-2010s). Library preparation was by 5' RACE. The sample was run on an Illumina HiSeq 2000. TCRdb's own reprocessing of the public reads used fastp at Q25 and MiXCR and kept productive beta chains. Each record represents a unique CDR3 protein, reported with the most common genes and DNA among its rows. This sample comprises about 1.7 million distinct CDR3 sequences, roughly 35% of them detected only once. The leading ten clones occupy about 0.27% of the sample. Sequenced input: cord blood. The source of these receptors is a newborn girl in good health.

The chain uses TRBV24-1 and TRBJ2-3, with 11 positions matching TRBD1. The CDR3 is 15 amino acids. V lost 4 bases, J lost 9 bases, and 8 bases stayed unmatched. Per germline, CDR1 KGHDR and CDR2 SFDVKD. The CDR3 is CATSESGTGGVTQYF. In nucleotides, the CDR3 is TGTGCCACCAGTGAGTCCGGGACAGGGGGAGTAACGCAGTATTTT.

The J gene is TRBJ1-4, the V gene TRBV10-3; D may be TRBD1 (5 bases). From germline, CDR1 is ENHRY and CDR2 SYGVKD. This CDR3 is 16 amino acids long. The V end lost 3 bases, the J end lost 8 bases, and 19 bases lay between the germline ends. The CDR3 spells CAISDPGGKGREKLFF. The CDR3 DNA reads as TGTGCCATCAGTGACCCGGGTGGAAAGGGACGGGAAAAACTGTTTTTT.

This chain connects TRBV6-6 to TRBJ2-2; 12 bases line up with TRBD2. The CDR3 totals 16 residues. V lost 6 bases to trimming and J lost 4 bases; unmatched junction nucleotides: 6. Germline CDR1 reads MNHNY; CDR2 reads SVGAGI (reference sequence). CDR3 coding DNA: TGTGCCAGCAGGACGGGACTAGCGGGTCTCACCGGGGAGCTGTTTTTT. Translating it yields CASRTGLAGLTGELFF.

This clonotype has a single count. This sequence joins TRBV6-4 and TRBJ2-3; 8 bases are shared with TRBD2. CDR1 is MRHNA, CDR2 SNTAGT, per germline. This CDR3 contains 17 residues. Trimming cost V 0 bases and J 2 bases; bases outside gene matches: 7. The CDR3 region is CASSDSLGLGATDTQYF. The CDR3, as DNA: TGTGCCAGCAGTGACTCCTTGGGACTAGGGGCCACAGATACGCAGTATTTT.

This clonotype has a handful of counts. Here the CDR3 DNA reads TGCGCCAGCAGCGCCAGACTAGCGGGTCACCTAGGCCGATACAATGAGCAGTACTTC. Translation gives CASSARLAGHLGRYNEQYF. The chain combines TRBV5-1 with TRBJ2-7; TRBD2 agrees at 10 bases. The V gene's germline CDR1 is SGHRS and CDR2 YFSETQ. Trimming removed 4 bases from V and 7 bases from J; junction bases left unmatched: 23. CDR3 length: 19 amino acids.

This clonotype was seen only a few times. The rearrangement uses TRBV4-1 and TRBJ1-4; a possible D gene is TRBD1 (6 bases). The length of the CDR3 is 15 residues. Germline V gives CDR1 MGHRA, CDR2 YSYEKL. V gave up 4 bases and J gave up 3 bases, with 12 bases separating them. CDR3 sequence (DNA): TGCGCCAGCAGCCCCCGGGCAGGGGCTAATGAAAAACTGTTTTTT. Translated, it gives CASSPRAGANEKLFF.

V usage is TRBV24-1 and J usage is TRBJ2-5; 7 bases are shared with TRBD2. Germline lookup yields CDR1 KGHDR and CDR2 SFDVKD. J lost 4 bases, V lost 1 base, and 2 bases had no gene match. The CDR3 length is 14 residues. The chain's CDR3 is CATSDFASGETQYF. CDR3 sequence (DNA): TGTGCCACCAGTGATTTCGCTAGCGGAGAGACCCAGTACTTC.

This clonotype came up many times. The CDR3 region has the DNA TGTGCCATCAGTGGCGGCAGGTTGAAAGAGACCCAGTACTTC. Translation gives CAISGGRLKETQYF. This sequence joins TRBV10-3 and TRBJ2-5; D is undetermined. This CDR3 has 14 amino acids. The V and J ends lost 4 bases and 3 bases respectively, with 12 bases between them. The germline CDR1 and CDR2 sequences are ENHRY and SYGVKD.

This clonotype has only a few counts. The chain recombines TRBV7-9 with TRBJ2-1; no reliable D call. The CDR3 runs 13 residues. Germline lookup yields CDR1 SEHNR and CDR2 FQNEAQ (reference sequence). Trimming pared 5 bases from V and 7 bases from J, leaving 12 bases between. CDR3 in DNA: TGTGCCAGCAGCCGTAGCTGGGCAAATGAGCAGTTCTTC. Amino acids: CASSRSWANEQFF.

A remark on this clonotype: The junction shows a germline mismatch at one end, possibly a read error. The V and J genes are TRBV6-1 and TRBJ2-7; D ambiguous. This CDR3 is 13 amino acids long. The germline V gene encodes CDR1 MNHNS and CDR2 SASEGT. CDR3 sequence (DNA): TGTGCCGGCAGTGTCGCAGGCTCCTACGAGCAGTACTTC. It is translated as CAGSVAGSYEQYF.

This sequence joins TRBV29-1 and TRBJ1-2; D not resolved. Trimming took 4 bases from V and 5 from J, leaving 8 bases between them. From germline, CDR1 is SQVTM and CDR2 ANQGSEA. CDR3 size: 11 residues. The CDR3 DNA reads TGCAGCGTTGTAGGTCTTTATGGCTACACCTTC. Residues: CSVVGLYGYTF.